A single T cell receptor (beta chain) is shown here with its context. These data originate in a study of blood T cell repertoires in COVID-19. The CDR3 length is 13 residues. V lost 0 bases and J lost 9, with 11 bases in between. Germline V CDR1 and CDR2: MNHEY, SVGAGI. In the authors' methods: Amplification from reference gene primers served as the basis for estimated nucleated cell counts. Generated by immunoSEQ multiplex PCR, the TCRdb table keeps only in-frame clones and is missing some. V and J calls and clone size are given by that table; D and trimming were obtained from the DNA. The repertoire holds hundreds of thousands of clones, around 88% seen once, with 4% to 4.5% in the top ten.

V gene TRBV6-5 combines with J gene TRBJ1-2; weak D call: TRBD1 (6 bases). The source is a young woman with acute or convalescent COVID-19. The sequencing sample was made of peripheral blood. CDR3 nucleotides: TGTGCCAGCAGTTACTCACGGGGGGCCAGCTACACCTTC. Translation: CASSYSRGASYTF.